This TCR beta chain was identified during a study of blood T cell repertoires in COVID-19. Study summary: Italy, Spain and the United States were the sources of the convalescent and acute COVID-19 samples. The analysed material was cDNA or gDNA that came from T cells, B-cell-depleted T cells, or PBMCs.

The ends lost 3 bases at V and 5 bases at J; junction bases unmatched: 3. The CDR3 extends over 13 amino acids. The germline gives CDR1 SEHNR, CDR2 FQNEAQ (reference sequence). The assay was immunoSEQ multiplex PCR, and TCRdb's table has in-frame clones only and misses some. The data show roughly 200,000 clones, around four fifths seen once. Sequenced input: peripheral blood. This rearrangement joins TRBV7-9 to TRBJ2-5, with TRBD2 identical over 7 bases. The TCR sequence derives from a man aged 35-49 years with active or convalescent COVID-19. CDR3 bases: TGTGCCAGCAGCTTTCCCGGGGGGGAGACCCAGTACTTC. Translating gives CASSFPGGETQYF.